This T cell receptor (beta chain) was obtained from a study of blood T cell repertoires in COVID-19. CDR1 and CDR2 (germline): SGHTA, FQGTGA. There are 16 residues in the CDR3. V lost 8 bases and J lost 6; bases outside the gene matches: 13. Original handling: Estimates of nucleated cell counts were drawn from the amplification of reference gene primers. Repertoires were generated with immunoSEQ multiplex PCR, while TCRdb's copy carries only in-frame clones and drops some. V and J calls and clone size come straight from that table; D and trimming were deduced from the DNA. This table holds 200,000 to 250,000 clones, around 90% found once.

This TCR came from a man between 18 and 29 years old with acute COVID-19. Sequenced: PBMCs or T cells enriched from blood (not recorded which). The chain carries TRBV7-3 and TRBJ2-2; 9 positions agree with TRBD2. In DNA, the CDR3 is TGTGCCAGCTTAGGGTTAGGAGCGGGAGGCCCCGGGGAGCTGTTTTTT. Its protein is CASLGLGAGGPGELFF. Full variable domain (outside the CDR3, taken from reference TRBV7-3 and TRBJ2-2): GAGVSQTPSNKVTEKGKYVELRCDPISGHTALYWYRQSLGQGPEFLIYFQGTGAADDSGLPNDRFFAVRPEGSVSTLKIQRTERGDSAVYLCASLGLGAGGPGELFFGEGSRLTVL.